This T cell receptor (delta chain) derives from a study of gamma-delta T cells after stem cell transplantation. TCRdb called clones from the RT-PCR reads again using CATT. The repertoire holds approximately 1,100 delta-chain clones, with more than 3% as singletons. The CDR3 contains 21 residues. CDR1 and CDR2 from the germline V gene are GEAIGNYY and EKD. This clone was found a few times. TCRdb attributes to this sequence the protein of a much larger clone, which differs from the DNA translation at residue 3; a read error is likely, and the protein displayed is translated from the DNA. The material sequenced was gamma-delta T cells. This receptor was identified in a human donor. It is not recorded whose cells these are; they may come from a transplant donor. The V gene is TRDV2, the J gene TRDJ3, with 9 bases lining up with TRDD3. CDR3 loop: CARDTLGDDRGSGWDTRQMFF. CDR3 sequence (DNA): TGTGCCCGTGACACCCTGGGGGATGATCGTGGCTCGGGGTGGGACACCCGACAGATGTTTTTC.